This TCR beta chain derives from a study of PD-1 blockade in classical Hodgkin lymphoma. The CDR3 is made up of 11 amino acids. The germline V gene has CDR1 DFQATT and CDR2 SNEGSKA (reference sequence). V gave up 0 bases and J gave up 7 bases, with 6 bases separating them. In every patient, relapse followed autologous stem cell transplantation, while exposure to brentuximab vedotin differed. The table came from immunoSEQ multiplex PCR; TCRdb's copy has only in-frame clones and leaves some out. This table holds about 66,000 clones, 65% to 75% found once. The TCR comes from a human donor with classical Hodgkin lymphoma. This rearrangement joins TRBV20-1 to TRBJ1-1, with D hard to call. Sequenced here: peripheral blood mononuclear cells (PBMCs), sampled before the second cycle of nivolumab. DNA of the CDR3: TGCAGTGCTAGAGATTGGGATGAAGCTTTCTTT. It encodes CSARDWDEAFF.